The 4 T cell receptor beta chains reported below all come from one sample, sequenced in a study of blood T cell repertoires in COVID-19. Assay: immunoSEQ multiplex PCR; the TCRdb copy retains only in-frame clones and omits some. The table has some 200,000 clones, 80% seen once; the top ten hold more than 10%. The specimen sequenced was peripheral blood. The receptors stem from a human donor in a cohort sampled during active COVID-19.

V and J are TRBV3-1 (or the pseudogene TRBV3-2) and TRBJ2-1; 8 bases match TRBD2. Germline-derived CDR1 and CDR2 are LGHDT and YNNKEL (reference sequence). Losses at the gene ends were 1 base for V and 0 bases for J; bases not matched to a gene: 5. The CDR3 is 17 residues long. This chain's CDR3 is CASSQGAGEPSYNEQFF. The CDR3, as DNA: TGTGCCAGCAGCCAAGGAGCGGGAGAACCCTCCTACAATGAGCAGTTCTTC.

The CDR3 coding sequence is TGTGCCAGCAGTCGCCAGACTAGCGGGGAAGAGACCCAGTACTTC. Residues: CASSRQTSGEETQYF. This chain connects TRBV6-5 to TRBJ2-5; 11 bases are a match to TRBD2. Germline lookup yields CDR1 MNHEY and CDR2 SVGAGI. V lost 5 bases, J lost 3 bases, and 5 bases stayed unmatched. This CDR3 has 15 residues.

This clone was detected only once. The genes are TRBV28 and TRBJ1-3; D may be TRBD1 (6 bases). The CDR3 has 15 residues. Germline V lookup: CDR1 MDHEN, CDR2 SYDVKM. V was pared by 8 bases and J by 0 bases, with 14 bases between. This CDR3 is CASGTTGPSGNTIYF. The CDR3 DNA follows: TGTGCCAGCGGCACTACAGGGCCCTCTGGAAACACCATATATTTT.

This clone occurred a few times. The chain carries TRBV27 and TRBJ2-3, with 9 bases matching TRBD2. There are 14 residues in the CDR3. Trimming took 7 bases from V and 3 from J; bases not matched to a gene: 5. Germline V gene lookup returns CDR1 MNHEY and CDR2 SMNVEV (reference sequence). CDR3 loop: CASKASGRTDTQYF. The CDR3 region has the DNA TGTGCCAGCAAGGCCAGCGGGAGGACAGATACGCAGTATTTT.